This T cell receptor beta chain was captured in a study of cytomegalovirus exposure and HLA in healthy donors. The wider study: A data release that came early held tens of millions of unique TCRs from HLA-typed donors.

The CDR3 totals 13 residues. Trimming cost V 4 bases and J 6 bases, with 13 bases left between them. CDR1 and CDR2 from the germline V gene are SGHTA and FQGTGA. 60 Vbeta and 13 Jbeta primers were used in PCR. TCRdb keeps only in-frame clones here, not all; method: immunoSEQ multiplex PCR. The sample shows 150,000 to 200,000 clones, about four fifths of them seen only once. The source of this sequence is a girl between 10 and 17 years old in good health and CMV-seropositive. The V gene is TRBV7-3, the J gene TRBJ2-7, with D maybe TRBD1 (6 bases). Sequencing was carried out using PBMCs. The CDR3 DNA sequence: TGTGCCAGCAGCTCCCTACAGGGTCTCGAGCAGTACTTC. It translates to CASSSLQGLEQYF.